This entry is about one T cell receptor (beta chain). The sample comes from a study of blood T cell repertoires in COVID-19. Study summary: From T cells, B-cell-depleted T cells, or PBMCs came the material, which was cDNA or gDNA.

Everyone who took part was 18 to 89 years old, and they came from about two dozen US areas. Allocation to cohorts depended on clinical history reported by the participants. The table came from immunoSEQ multiplex PCR; TCRdb's copy has only in-frame clones and leaves some out. Counted here are over 400,000 clones, 88% occurring once; the ten biggest clones make up more than 7.5%. The clonotype originates from a woman in her sixties who had recovered from COVID-19. Sequenced material: PBMCs or T cells enriched from blood (not recorded which).

CDR3 loop: CASSVGEVGEKLFF. The CDR3 DNA reads TGTGCCAGCAGCGTTGGTGAGGTCGGTGAAAAACTGTTTTTT. V is TRBV9 and J is TRBJ1-4, with no clear D. This CDR3 comprises 14 residues. The V and J ends lost 2 bases and 7 bases respectively, with 12 bases between them. CDR1 and CDR2 from the germline V gene are SGDLS and YYNGEE.